The clone carrying this TCR beta chain showed up just a few times. Antigen: not known. The V gene lost 8 bases and the J gene lost 3 bases, with 14 bases spanning the gap. Germline lookup yields CDR1 SNHLY and CDR2 FYNNEI. The CDR3 runs to 13 residues. The data were obtained in a study of identical twins. General study results and limits: Memory repertoires lacked the insertion deficit that abundant cord blood beta clonotypes showed.

TCRdb re-called the 5' RACE reads through MiXCR, storing one row per CDR3 protein. The data show approximately 630,000 distinct CDR3 sequences, with roughly 7.2% seen just once and 1.6% held by the top ten. These same records also appear under a second study, on yellow fever vaccine responses in identical twins.

The sequence derives from a woman aged 18-29 years in good health. The V call is TRBV2, the J call TRBJ2-7; D is unclear. Material: PBMCs. In DNA, the CDR3 is TGTGCCAGCCTTGCTGCCTCGAGCTACGAGCAGTACGTC. Amino acids: CASLAASSYEQYV.